This TCR beta chain was profiled in a study of blood T cell repertoires in COVID-19. Study at large: Donors in the United States, Italy and Spain gave samples during acute or convalescent COVID-19. The cDNA or gDNA used as material had been derived from T cells, B-cell-depleted T cells, or PBMCs.

Germline V CDR1 and CDR2: SGHAT, FQNNGV. CDR3 length: 17 residues. J lost 5 bases, V lost 4 bases, and 12 bases had no gene match. Study processing details: Amplified reference gene primers provided the basis for estimating nucleated cell counts. Profiled with immunoSEQ multiplex PCR; TCRdb holds only in-frame clones, not every one. The V and J calls and clone size come from that table; D and trimming were worked out from the DNA. The table shows about 200,000 clones, with around 80% occurring only once. The specimen sequenced was peripheral blood. The chain carries TRBV11-2 and TRBJ2-1; TRBD2 aligns across 9 bases. The receptor was derived from a woman of 80 years or more with active or convalescent COVID-19. The CDR3 loop reads CASSSRLAAGIDNEQFF. For the CDR3, the DNA is TGTGCCAGCAGCTCTCGACTAGCGGCCGGGATAGACAATGAGCAGTTCTTC.